Listed below are T cell receptor beta chains from one sample, sequenced in a study of OX40 agonist ivuxolimab in advanced cancers. Assay: immunoSEQ multiplex PCR; the TCRdb copy retains only in-frame clones and omits some. The sample has about 110,000 clones, approximately 90% seen once. The specimen comprised CD4+ or CD8+ T cells sorted from blood, sampled in a trial of the OX40 agonist ivuxolimab. These TCRs come from an adult with an advanced solid tumor such as melanoma, head and neck, liver or kidney cancer. Each CDR3 is given with its conserved first and last residue. Fields, in order: CDR3 protein, CDR3 DNA, D gene, V gene, J gene, clone size. The D gene is left open where the match is weak. Where a row states a size, it is once, few, many or the class of an expanded clone; other rows omit it.

cdr3_aa: CASSPRVAGGADTQYF
cdr3_nt: TGTGCCAGCAGCCCAAGGGTAGCGGGAGGGGCAGATACGCAGTATTTT
d_call: TRBD2
v_call: TRBV27
j_call: TRBJ2-3
clone_size: few

cdr3_aa: CASSSDSNTEAFF
cdr3_nt: TGTGCCAGCAGCTCGGACAGCAACACTGAAGCTTTCTTT
d_call: -
v_call: TRBV7-3
j_call: TRBJ1-1
clone_size: -

cdr3_aa: CASSLGGTDTQYF
cdr3_nt: TGTGCCAGCAGCTTAGGGGGTACAGATACGCAGTATTTT
d_call: -
v_call: TRBV7-8
j_call: TRBJ2-3
clone_size: -

cdr3_aa: CASSSTGIGAYEQYF
cdr3_nt: TGTGCCAGCAGCTCAACAGGGATCGGGGCCTACGAGCAGTACTTC
d_call: -
v_call: TRBV11-2
j_call: TRBJ2-7
clone_size: -

cdr3_aa: CAWSVASARLGNSGNTIYF
cdr3_nt: TGTGCCTGGAGTGTAGCCTCGGCCCGGCTTGGCAACTCTGGAAACACCATATATTTT
d_call: -
v_call: TRBV30
j_call: TRBJ1-3
clone_size: -

cdr3_aa: CAWRDRGWNEQYF
cdr3_nt: TGTGCCTGGAGGGACAGGGGATGGAACGAGCAGTACTTC
d_call: TRBD1
v_call: TRBV30
j_call: TRBJ2-7
clone_size: -

cdr3_aa: CASSEGQGWETQYF
cdr3_nt: TGCGCCAGCAGTGAGGGACAGGGGTGGGAGACCCAGTACTTC
d_call: TRBD1
v_call: TRBV10-1
j_call: TRBJ2-5
clone_size: -

cdr3_aa: CASSLISGRRETQYF
cdr3_nt: TGTGCCAGCAGTTTAATATCCGGGAGACGGGAGACCCAGTACTTC
d_call: -
v_call: TRBV27
j_call: TRBJ2-5
clone_size: -

cdr3_aa: CATSRVQEARAEAFF
cdr3_nt: TGTGCCACCAGCAGAGTTCAGGAGGCCAGAGCTGAAGCTTTCTTT
d_call: -
v_call: TRBV15
j_call: TRBJ1-1
clone_size: -

cdr3_aa: CAVRGGSYEQYF
cdr3_nt: TGTGCCGTAAGAGGTGGTTCCTACGAGCAGTACTTC
d_call: -
v_call: TRBV6-1
j_call: TRBJ2-7
clone_size: -

cdr3_aa: CSLKRLAGVNEQFF
cdr3_nt: TGCAGCTTGAAGAGGCTAGCGGGAGTGAATGAGCAGTTCTTC
d_call: TRBD2
v_call: TRBV29-1
j_call: TRBJ2-1
clone_size: -

cdr3_aa: CAIRTSGSPEYF
cdr3_nt: TGTGCCATTAGGACTAGCGGGAGCCCCGAGTATTTT
d_call: TRBD2
v_call: TRBV10-3
j_call: TRBJ2-3
clone_size: -

cdr3_aa: CASSRTDYGYTF
cdr3_nt: TGCGCCAGCAGCCGGACAGATTATGGCTACACCTTC
d_call: -
v_call: TRBV5-1
j_call: TRBJ1-2
clone_size: once

cdr3_aa: CASSGSGGADTQYF
cdr3_nt: TGTGCCAGCAGCGGTAGCGGGGGGGCGGATACGCAGTATTTT
d_call: TRBD2
v_call: TRBV9
j_call: TRBJ2-3
clone_size: -

cdr3_aa: CASSPGAGEQFF
cdr3_nt: TGTGCCAGCTCACCCGGAGCGGGGGAGCAGTTCTTC
d_call: TRBD2
v_call: TRBV18
j_call: TRBJ2-1
clone_size: -

cdr3_aa: CASSQDLMNTEAFF
cdr3_nt: TGTGCCAGCAGCCAAGATCTCATGAACACTGAAGCTTTCTTT
d_call: -
v_call: TRBV14
j_call: TRBJ1-1
clone_size: -

cdr3_aa: CASSVVVGGQGSIGELFF
cdr3_nt: TGTGCCAGCAGCGTAGTAGTGGGCGGTCAGGGAAGCATCGGGGAGCTGTTTTTT
d_call: -
v_call: TRBV9
j_call: TRBJ2-2
clone_size: -

cdr3_aa: CASSSDPSTDTQYF
cdr3_nt: TGTGCCAGCAGCTCCGACCCCTCCACAGATACGCAGTATTTT
d_call: -
v_call: TRBV7-3
j_call: TRBJ2-3
clone_size: -

cdr3_aa: CASSPRVGWGYNEQFF
cdr3_nt: TGTGCCAGCAGCCCGCGTGTGGGATGGGGATACAATGAGCAGTTCTTC
d_call: -
v_call: TRBV5-6
j_call: TRBJ2-1
clone_size: -

cdr3_aa: CASSTSASRAGELFF
cdr3_nt: TGTGCCAGCTCGACCTCCGCTAGCCGAGCCGGGGAGCTGTTTTTT
d_call: -
v_call: TRBV18
j_call: TRBJ2-2
clone_size: -

cdr3_aa: CASSFSDRSTNEKLFF
cdr3_nt: TGTGCCAGCAGCTTCTCGGACAGGTCCACTAATGAAAAACTGTTTTTT
d_call: TRBD1
v_call: TRBV9
j_call: TRBJ1-4
clone_size: -

cdr3_aa: CASSSRGGAPGRTGELFF
cdr3_nt: TGTGCCAGCAGCTCGCGAGGAGGGGCGCCCGGACGGACCGGGGAGCTGTTTTTT
d_call: -
v_call: TRBV7-9
j_call: TRBJ2-2
clone_size: -

cdr3_aa: CASSIDGGRTDTQYF
cdr3_nt: TGTGCCAGTAGTATAGACGGGGGGCGGACAGATACGCAGTATTTT
d_call: -
v_call: TRBV19
j_call: TRBJ2-3
clone_size: -

cdr3_aa: CASSVVGGETQYF
cdr3_nt: TGTGCCAGCAGCGTAGTAGGGGGAGAGACCCAGTACTTC
d_call: -
v_call: TRBV9
j_call: TRBJ2-5
clone_size: -

cdr3_aa: CASSQDRGLAGGVEAQYF
cdr3_nt: TGTGCCAGCAGCCAAGATCGAGGCCTAGCGGGGGGGGTGGAAGCCCAGTACTTC
d_call: TRBD2
v_call: TRBV4-2
j_call: TRBJ2-5
clone_size: once

cdr3_aa: CASSVQGAVNTEAFF
cdr3_nt: TGTGCCAGCAGTGTCCAGGGTGCGGTGAACACTGAAGCTTTCTTT
d_call: -
v_call: TRBV6-1
j_call: TRBJ1-1
clone_size: -

cdr3_aa: CATRTQTNSPLHF
cdr3_nt: TGTGCCACCAGGACGCAAACTAATTCACCCCTCCACTTT
d_call: -
v_call: TRBV19
j_call: TRBJ1-6
clone_size: -

cdr3_aa: CAWALAGELFF
cdr3_nt: TGTGCCTGGGCCCTTGCCGGGGAGCTGTTTTTT
d_call: -
v_call: TRBV30
j_call: TRBJ2-2
clone_size: -

cdr3_aa: CASSQASGGYNEQFF
cdr3_nt: TGTGCCAGCAGCCAAGCTAGCGGGGGGTATAATGAGCAGTTCTTC
d_call: TRBD2
v_call: TRBV7-2
j_call: TRBJ2-1
clone_size: -

cdr3_aa: CASSLLESVETQYF
cdr3_nt: TGTGCCAGCAGCCTCCTCGAGTCGGTGGAGACCCAGTACTTC
d_call: -
v_call: TRBV14
j_call: TRBJ2-5
clone_size: -

cdr3_aa: CASRSSGARGNTIYF
cdr3_nt: TGTGCCAGCAGGTCCTCAGGGGCACGAGGAAACACCATATATTTT
d_call: -
v_call: TRBV6-5
j_call: TRBJ1-3
clone_size: -